A selection of T cell receptor beta chains follows, all from one sample in a study of cytomegalovirus exposure and HLA in healthy donors. TCRdb keeps only in-frame clones here, not all; method: immunoSEQ multiplex PCR. The repertoire consists of about 200,000 clones, with approximately 88% occurring once and the leading ten covering roughly 0.71%. The sequenced sample consisted of PBMCs. Source of these receptors: a boy aged 2-9 years in good health and CMV-seronegative. The CDR3 runs from the conserved cysteine through the conserved F or W. The order of the fields is CDR3 length, J gene, D gene, V gene, CDR3 DNA, CDR3 protein. A D gene is named only where the DNA matches it firmly.

>13|TRBJ2-5|TRBD2|TRBV11-2
TGTGCCAGCAGTTCGAGGGGAGGGGAGACCCAGTACTTC
CASSSRGGETQYF
>15|TRBJ1-1|NA|TRBV18
TGTGCCAGCTCACCACCGGCCGGGAGGGCCACTGAAGCTTTCTTT
CASSPPAGRATEAFF
>14|TRBJ2-3|NA|TRBV11-2
TGTGCCAGCAGCTTGGGACTGAGCACAGATACGCAGTATTTT
CASSLGLSTDTQYF
>16|TRBJ2-2|TRBD2|TRBV27
TGTGCCAGCAGTTTCTTGAGGGCGGGGGGGACCGGGGAGCTGTTTTTT
CASSFLRAGGTGELFF
>15|TRBJ2-1|NA|TRBV9
TGTGCCAGCAGCGTAGGTCAGGCCTACTACAATGAGCAGTTCTTC
CASSVGQAYYNEQFF
>13|TRBJ1-5|TRBD1|TRBV6-1
TGTGCCAGCGGGGGACAGATCAATCAGCCCCAGCATTTT
CASGGQINQPQHF
>11|TRBJ2-7|NA|TRBV11-2
TGTGCCAGCACCCGAGGTGGGGAGCAGTACTTC
CASTRGGEQYF
>15|TRBJ2-1|NA|TRBV29-1
TGCAGCGTTGACGGAAGACAGGTAGTGGGCAATGAGCAGTTCTTC
CSVDGRQVVGNEQFF
>16|TRBJ2-3|TRBD1|TRBV9
TGTGCCAGCAGCGTAAGGACAGGGGGTCCCACAGATACGCAGTATTTT
CASSVRTGGPTDTQYF
>14|TRBJ1-2|NA|TRBV14
TGTGCCAGCAGCCCGGGCAGGGGAAACTATGGCTACACCTTC
CASSPGRGNYGYTF
>13|TRBJ2-3|NA|TRBV5-6
TGTGCCAGCAGCTTTCCGGACACGGCTACGCAGTATTTT
CASSFPDTATQYF
>17|TRBJ2-7|NA|TRBV7-6
TGTGCCAGCGCTCTCAGCAGCTTTCAGGCCGGTCGTTACGAGCAGTACTTC
CASALSSFQAGRYEQYF
>15|TRBJ2-3|NA|TRBV7-3
TGTGCCAGCTCTCTCGGGAGCGGGAGCACAGATACGCAGTATTTT
CASSLGSGSTDTQYF
>14|TRBJ2-3|NA|TRBV15
TGTGCCACCAGCAGCCCCCCCGGAGGAGATACGCAGTATTTT
CATSSPPGGDTQYF
>15|TRBJ1-1|NA|TRBV5-1
TGCGCCAGCAGCTTGGTGTCAGGGTGGAACACTGAAGCTTTCTTT
CASSLVSGWNTEAFF
>15|TRBJ2-7|NA|TRBV6-1
TGTGCCAGCAGTGAGTCAGGGTTGAGGTCCTACGAGCAGTACTTC
CASSESGLRSYEQYF
>16|TRBJ2-5|NA|TRBV5-8
TGTGCCAGCAGCTTGGGGCAGGAGGGACGCCAAGAGACCCAGTACTTC
CASSLGQEGRQETQYF
>16|TRBJ2-7|TRBD2|TRBV7-2
TGTGCCAGCAGCTTAGGTGGGCTAGCGGGAGAAGGGCAGCAGTACTTC
CASSLGGLAGEGQQYF
>14|TRBJ1-5|TRBD1|TRBV5-6
TGTGCCAGCAGTTACCAACAGGGGAATCAGCCCCAGCATTTT
CASSYQQGNQPQHF
>13|TRBJ2-3|NA|TRBV5-1
TGCGCCAGCAGCTTGAGGAGAGGCGATACGCAGTATTTT
CASSLRRGDTQYF
>15|TRBJ2-2|NA|TRBV6-5
TGTGCCAGCAGCCCAACAGGGCTCCCCACCGGGGAGCTGTTTTTT
CASSPTGLPTGELFF
>15|TRBJ1-1|TRBD1|TRBV18
TGTGCCAGCTCACCAAGTCAGGCAGGGGGCACTGAAGCTTTCTTT
CASSPSQAGGTEAFF
>23|TRBJ2-1|NA|TRBV21-1
TGTGCCAGCAAACTTCGCGGGACTAGCGGGAGTGGGGCCCAGCGGTCGGGGGGGAATGAGCAGTTCTTC
CASKLRGTSGSGAQRSGGNEQFF
>16|TRBJ2-1|TRBD2|TRBV4-2
TGTGCCAGCAGCCAAGATGGTAGCGGGGGAAACAATGAGCAGTTCTTC
CASSQDGSGGNNEQFF
>12|TRBJ2-7|NA|TRBV30
TGTGCCTGGAGCCAGGACTCCTACGAGCAGTACTTC
CAWSQDSYEQYF
>13|TRBJ1-1|NA|TRBV5-4
TGTGCCAGCAGCTTTGTGGGCAGGCATGAAGCTTTCTTT
CASSFVGRHEAFF
>15|TRBJ1-1|NA|TRBV27
TGTGCCAGCGACTCCATACAGGAACTCAACACTGAAGCTTTCTTT
CASDSIQELNTEAFF